The T cell receptor (beta chain) described here comes from a study of PD-1 blockade in classical Hodgkin lymphoma. The time point was: cycle 4 day 1 (C4D1), after 5 to 7 weeks of nivolumab. Patients all relapsed after autologous stem cell transplantation, and there was variation in brentuximab vedotin exposure. With respect to this clone: Its antigen remains unidentified.

Findings and caveats of the study: Patients with a complete response exhibited baseline diversity comparable to newly diagnosed patients. Unlike CD8+ TCR diversity, which did not rise significantly by C4D1, CD4+ TCR diversity did.

Clones were read by immunoSEQ multiplex PCR, and TCRdb kept only the in-frame ones, dropping some. The repertoire consists of tens of thousands of clones, with 90% occurring once and the leading ten covering approximately 15%. The CDR3 has 14 amino acids. The V end was cut by 5 bases, the J end by 2 bases, with 14 bases between. In germline, CDR1 is SGHRS, CDR2 YFSETQ. The chain uses TRBV5-1 and TRBJ2-7, with D possibly matching TRBD2 (6 bases). The clonotype was recovered from a human donor with classical Hodgkin lymphoma. The sequencing here drew on peripheral blood mononuclear cells (PBMCs), taken before the fourth cycle of nivolumab. CDR3 protein: CASSRRDGTYEQYF. The CDR3 bases are TGCGCCAGCAGTCGGAGGGACGGTACCTACGAGCAGTACTTC. The full variable domain, its missing parts supplied by reference TRBV5-1 and TRBJ2-7, is KAGVTQTPRYLIKTRGQQVTLSCSPISGHRSVSWYQQTPGQGLQFLFEYFSETQRNKGNFPGRFSGRQFSNSRSEMNVSTLELGDSALYLCASSRRDGTYEQYFGPGTRLTVT.